Below are 4 T cell receptor beta chains sequenced from a single sample in a study of blood T cell repertoires in COVID-19. Profiled with immunoSEQ multiplex PCR; TCRdb holds only in-frame clones, not every one. The sample carries over 250,000 clones, about 86% recorded once. Sequencing used PBMCs or T cells enriched from blood (not recorded which). The source of these receptors is a man younger than 45 with acute COVID-19.

V is TRBV6-5 and J is TRBJ1-6; 7 bases match TRBD1. Germline CDR1 reads MNHEY; CDR2 reads SVGAGI. This CDR3 is built from 14 residues. V lost 7 bases, J lost 13 bases, and 13 bases stayed unmatched. The CDR3 is CASIPGQSVVPLHF. CDR3 DNA sequence: TGTGCCAGCATCCCGGGACAGAGTGTGGTGCCCCTCCACTTT.

The chain couples TRBV6-4 to TRBJ1-1; 7 positions agree with TRBD1. This CDR3 comprises 17 residues. V gave up 2 bases and J gave up 4 bases; unmatched junction bases: 13. Germline-derived CDR1 and CDR2 are MRHNA and SNTAGT. The CDR3 nucleotides are TGTGCCAGCAGTGACACTAAGTCGGCACAGGGGAGCACTGAAGCTTTCTTT. Translated: CASSDTKSAQGSTEAFF.

The chain is built from TRBV5-6 and TRBJ1-5; possible D gene TRBD1, 5 bases. Per the germline V gene, CDR1 is SGHDT and CDR2 is YYEEEE. This CDR3 is 16 amino acids long. Trimming shortened V by 4 bases and J by 0 bases, and 14 bases separated the two germline ends. CDR3 sequence (DNA): TGTGCCAGCAGCGCACGGGGGAGAAATAGCAATCAGCCCCAGCATTTT. This encodes CASSARGRNSNQPQHF.

The chain links TRBV12-3 or TRBV12-4 to TRBJ1-2; a weak D match, TRBD1 (6 bases). Deletions cut 6 bases from V and 4 bases from J, with 12 bases between. CDR3 length equals 13 residues. In nucleotides, the CDR3 is TGTGCCAGCAGCCAAACGGACAGCTATGGCTACACCTTC. Translated, it gives CASSQTDSYGYTF.